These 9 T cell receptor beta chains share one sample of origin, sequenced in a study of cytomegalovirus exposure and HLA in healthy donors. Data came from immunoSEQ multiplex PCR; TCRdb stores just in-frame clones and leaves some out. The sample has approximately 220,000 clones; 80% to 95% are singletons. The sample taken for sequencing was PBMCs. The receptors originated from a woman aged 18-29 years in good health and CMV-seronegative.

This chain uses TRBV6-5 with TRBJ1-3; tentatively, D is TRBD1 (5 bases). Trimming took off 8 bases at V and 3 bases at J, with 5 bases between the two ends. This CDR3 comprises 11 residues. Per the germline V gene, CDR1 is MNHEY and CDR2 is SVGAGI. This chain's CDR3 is CASDSGNTIYF. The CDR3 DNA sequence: TGTGCCAGCGACAGTGGAAACACCATATATTTT.

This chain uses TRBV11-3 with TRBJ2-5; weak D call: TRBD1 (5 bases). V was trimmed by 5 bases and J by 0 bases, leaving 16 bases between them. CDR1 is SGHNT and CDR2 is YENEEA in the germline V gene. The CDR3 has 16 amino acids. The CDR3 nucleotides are TGTGCCAGCAGCCCGGGCAGGGCTTGGTACCAAGAGACCCAGTACTTC. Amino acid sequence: CASSPGRAWYQETQYF.

CDR3 in DNA: TGTGCCAGCAATCCCAGGGGGCCGAGGACTGAAGCTTTCTTT. Translating it yields CASNPRGPRTEAFF. The chain couples TRBV6-6 to TRBJ1-1; 8 bases align to TRBD1. Per germline, CDR1 MNHNY and CDR2 SVGAGI (reference sequence). Trimming cost V 7 bases and J 5 bases; bases outside gene matches: 9. CDR3 length: 14 amino acids.

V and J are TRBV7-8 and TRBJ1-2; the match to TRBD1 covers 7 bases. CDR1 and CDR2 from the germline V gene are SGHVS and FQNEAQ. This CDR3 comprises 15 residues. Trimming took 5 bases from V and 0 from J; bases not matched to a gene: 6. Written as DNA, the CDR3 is TGTGCCAGCAGCGGCAGGGACAGAGCTAACTATGGCTACACCTTC. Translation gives CASSGRDRANYGYTF. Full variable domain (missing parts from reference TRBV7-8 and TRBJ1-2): GAGVSQSPRYKVAKRGQDVALRCDPISGHVSLFWYQQALGQGPEFLTYFQNEAQLDKSGLPSDRFFAERPEGSVSTLKIQRTQQEDSAVYLCASSGRDRANYGYTFGSGTRLTVV.

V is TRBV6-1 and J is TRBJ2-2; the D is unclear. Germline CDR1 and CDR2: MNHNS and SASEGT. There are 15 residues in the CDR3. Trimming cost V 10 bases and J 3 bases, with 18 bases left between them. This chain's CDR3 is CAISPAGLDTGELFF. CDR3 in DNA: TGTGCCATCAGCCCCGCCGGGTTGGACACCGGGGAGCTGTTTTTT.

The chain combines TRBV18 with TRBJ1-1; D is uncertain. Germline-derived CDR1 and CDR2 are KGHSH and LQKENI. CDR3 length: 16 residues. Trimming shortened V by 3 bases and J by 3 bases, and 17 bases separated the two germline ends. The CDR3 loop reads CASSPQLDREDTEAFF. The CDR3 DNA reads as TGTGCCAGCTCACCGCAGTTGGACCGGGAGGACACTGAAGCTTTCTTT.

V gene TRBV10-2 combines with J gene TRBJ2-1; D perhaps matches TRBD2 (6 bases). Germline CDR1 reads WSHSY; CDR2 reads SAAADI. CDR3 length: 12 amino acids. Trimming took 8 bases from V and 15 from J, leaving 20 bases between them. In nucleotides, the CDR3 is TGCGCCAGCGGGACTTGGACGGGCGGTTGGTTCTTC. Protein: CASGTWTGGWFF.

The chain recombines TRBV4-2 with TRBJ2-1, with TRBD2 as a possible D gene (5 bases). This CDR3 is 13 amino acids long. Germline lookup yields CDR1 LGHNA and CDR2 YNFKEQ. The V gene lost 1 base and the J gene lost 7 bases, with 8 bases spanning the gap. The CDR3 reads CASSQGGMNEQFF. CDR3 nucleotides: TGTGCCAGCAGCCAAGGAGGGATGAATGAGCAGTTCTTC.

The CDR3 protein is CASSPRPLNTEAFF. CDR3 DNA: TGTGCCAGCAGTCCCAGGCCCCTGAACACTGAAGCTTTCTTT. V gene TRBV27 combines with J gene TRBJ1-1; no definite D call. The CDR3 length is 14 residues. Germline V gene lookup returns CDR1 MNHEY and CDR2 SMNVEV (reference sequence). Trimming cost V 5 bases and J 0 bases, with 10 bases left between them.